This is a list of T cell receptor beta chains from one sample in a study of T cell responses to AZD1222 COVID-19 vaccine. Assay used: immunoSEQ multiplex PCR; TCRdb lists only in-frame clones, some missing. Of about 99,000 clones in the sample, around nine tenths are singletons; the top ten hold about 12%. The sequencing here drew on peripheral blood, taken on day 0 of AZD1222 vaccination. The receptors were gathered from an adult in good health. Both conserved end residues are part of each CDR3.

V: TRBV28
J: TRBJ2-7
CDR3: CASSSQDGSKTYEQYF

V: TRBV10-3
J: TRBJ1-1
CDR3: CAISESSYEAFF

V: TRBV7-8
J: TRBJ2-5
CDR3: CASSSDRAGGGTQYF

V: TRBV29-1
J: TRBJ2-1
CDR3: CSVRINSNNEQFF

V: TRBV19
J: TRBJ1-1
CDR3: CASSLFRLAEAFF

V: TRBV6-6
J: TRBJ2-2
CDR3: CASSYSRQTNTGELFF

V: TRBV4-1
J: TRBJ1-5
CDR3: CASSQDRAQPQHF

V: TRBV2
J: TRBJ2-4
CDR3: CASRGGTGKGNIQYF

V: TRBV2
J: TRBJ1-2
CDR3: CASSEFPQGLSYGYTF

V: TRBV19
J: TRBJ2-1
CDR3: CASRNLSRPDARGEQFF

V: TRBV11-2
J: TRBJ1-2
CDR3: CASSLEYSYYGYTF

V: TRBV6-2/TRBV6-3
J: TRBJ2-3
CDR3: CASSYRAGTSGRSTQYF

V: TRBV27
J: TRBJ2-1
CDR3: CASSDGGASEQFF

V: TRBV7-2
J: TRBJ2-5
CDR3: CASSPSVETQYF

V: TRBV6-5
J: TRBJ1-1
CDR3: CASSYRSGGRNTEAFF

V: TRBV5-4
J: TRBJ1-3
CDR3: CASSWGPGSGNTIYF

V: TRBV7-8
J: TRBJ1-6
CDR3: CASSLGQGQNSPLHF

V: TRBV11-3
J: TRBJ2-1
CDR3: CASSLVNSDEQFF

V: TRBV7-8
J: TRBJ2-5
CDR3: CASSRIRYQETQYF

V: TRBV5-8
J: TRBJ2-7
CDR3: CASSSDRVVEQYF

V: TRBV18
J: TRBJ1-1
CDR3: CASSPSTRTVEAFF

V: TRBV24-1
J: TRBJ2-3
CDR3: CATSPGLAGVRDTQYF

V: TRBV6-5
J: TRBJ2-5
CDR3: CASSFSGGPVETQYF

V: TRBV30
J: TRBJ2-3
CDR3: CALAGTSRHTQYF

V: TRBV5-4
J: TRBJ1-1
CDR3: CASSFTGRTTEAFF

V: TRBV28
J: TRBJ1-6
CDR3: CASSHTTGVYNSPLHF

V: TRBV5-6
J: TRBJ2-1
CDR3: CASSAGTGSRQFF

V: TRBV12-2
J: TRBJ2-3
CDR3: CASRLVIVTTDTQYF

V: TRBV9
J: TRBJ2-2
CDR3: CASSVEGTSYTGELFF

V: TRBV28
J: TRBJ1-5
CDR3: CATKQGLSNQPQHF

V: TRBV28
J: TRBJ1-4
CDR3: CASQGRLDVATNEKLFF

V: TRBV29-1
J: TRBJ2-7
CDR3: CSVVKRTSGEQYF

V: TRBV14
J: TRBJ1-4
CDR3: CASSQAAWTNEKLFF

V: TRBV4-1
J: TRBJ2-1
CDR3: CASSQGASGVTSENEQFF

V: TRBV14
J: TRBJ2-2
CDR3: CASSPTRTGLTGELFF

V: TRBV9
J: TRBJ1-2
CDR3: CASSDNRDRGDYGYTF

V: TRBV6-2/TRBV6-3
J: TRBJ1-5
CDR3: CASSYGNQPQHF

V: TRBV18
J: TRBJ2-6
CDR3: CASSTSRVLSGANVLTF

V: TRBV6-1
J: TRBJ1-4
CDR3: CASSEASQAQLFF

V: TRBV11-3
J: TRBJ2-1
CDR3: CASSLDGYQEQFF

V: TRBV30
J: TRBJ1-1
CDR3: CAWKGRWNTEAFF

V: TRBV25-1
J: TRBJ2-3
CDR3: CASSESSATWMSDTQYF

V: TRBV29-1
J: TRBJ2-2
CDR3: CSVDPGSGELFF

V: TRBV24-1
J: TRBJ2-2
CDR3: CATSEWENTGELFF

V: TRBV30
J: TRBJ1-4
CDR3: CASALIATGESVKLFF

V: TRBV24-1
J: TRBJ2-1
CDR3: CATQEGGTGSFSYNEQFF

V: TRBV2
J: TRBJ1-5
CDR3: CASKDRGVDQPQHF

V: TRBV29-1
J: TRBJ2-3
CDR3: CSVAGRVGDTQYF

V: TRBV29-1
J: TRBJ1-1
CDR3: CSVEGNEAFF

V: TRBV28
J: TRBJ1-4
CDR3: CASSLSVEKLFF

V: TRBV10-3
J: TRBJ1-1
CDR3: CAITDRLNTEAFF

V: TRBV28
J: TRBJ2-1
CDR3: CASSSLFTEQFF

V: TRBV5-4
J: TRBJ1-6
CDR3: CASSLSGLSPPLHF

V: TRBV4-2
J: TRBJ2-7
CDR3: CASSQGGQVIPYEQYF